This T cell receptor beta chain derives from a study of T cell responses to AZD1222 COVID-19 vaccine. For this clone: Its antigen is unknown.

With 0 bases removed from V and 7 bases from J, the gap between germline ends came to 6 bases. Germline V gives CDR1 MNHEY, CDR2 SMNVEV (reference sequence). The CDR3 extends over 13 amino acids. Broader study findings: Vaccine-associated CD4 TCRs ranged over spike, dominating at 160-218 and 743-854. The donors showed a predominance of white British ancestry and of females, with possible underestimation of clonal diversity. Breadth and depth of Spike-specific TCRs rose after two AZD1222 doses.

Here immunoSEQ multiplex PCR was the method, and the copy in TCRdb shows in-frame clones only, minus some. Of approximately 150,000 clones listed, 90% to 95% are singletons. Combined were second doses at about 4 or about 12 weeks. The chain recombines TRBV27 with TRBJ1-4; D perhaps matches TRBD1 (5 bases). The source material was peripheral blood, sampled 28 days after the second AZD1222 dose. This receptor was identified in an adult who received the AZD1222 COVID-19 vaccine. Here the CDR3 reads CASSLSGLEKLFF. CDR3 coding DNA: TGTGCCAGCAGTTTATCGGGGCTTGAAAAACTGTTTTTT.